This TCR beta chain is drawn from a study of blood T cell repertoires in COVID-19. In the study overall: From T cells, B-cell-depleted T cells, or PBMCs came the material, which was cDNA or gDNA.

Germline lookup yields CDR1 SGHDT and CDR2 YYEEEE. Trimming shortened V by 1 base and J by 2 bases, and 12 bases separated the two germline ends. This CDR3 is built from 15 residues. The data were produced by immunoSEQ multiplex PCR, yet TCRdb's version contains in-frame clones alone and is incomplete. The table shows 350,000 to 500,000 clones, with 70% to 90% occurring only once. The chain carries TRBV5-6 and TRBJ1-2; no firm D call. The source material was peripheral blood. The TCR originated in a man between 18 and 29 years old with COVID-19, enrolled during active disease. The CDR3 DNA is TGTGCCAGCAGCTTGCGAAATTCGGGAAACTATGGCTACACCTTC. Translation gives CASSLRNSGNYGYTF.